This T cell receptor (beta chain) emerged from a study of blood T cells in healthy people across ages. Regarding the study as a whole: With donor CMV status unknown, expanded clonotype changes were possibly confounded. Compared with aged donors, long-lived donors showed fewer expanded clones, suggesting selection.

A second PCR of roughly 7 to 11 cycles used a sample-barcoded 5' primer and a J-beta primer mix. Each single sample gave us at least 3 million CDR3-containing paired-end reads. TCRdb used MiXCR to reprocess the 5' RACE reads, holding one entry per CDR3 protein. This repertoire shows about 1.8 million distinct CDR3 sequences, around 48% found once; its top ten account for approximately 2.1%. In regard to this clonotype: The antigen is not known.

A minimum of 7 million PBMCs was isolated per sample. The sequenced material came from blood. This clonotype was obtained from a woman in her 40s in good health.

The CDR3 DNA follows: TGTGCCAGCAGCAAACCAGGGGAAGGATACGAGCAGTACTTC. Amino acids: CASSKPGEGYEQYF. V usage is TRBV13 and J usage is TRBJ2-4, with a weak D call TRBD1 (6 bases). The end of the DNA aligns better with TRBJ2-7, so the J call may be wrong. CDR1 and CDR2 (germline): PRHDT, FYEKMQ (reference sequence). CDR3 size: 14 residues.